Listed here are 30 T cell receptor beta chains from one sample, sequenced in a study of blood T cell repertoires in COVID-19. TCRdb keeps only in-frame clones here, not all; method: immunoSEQ multiplex PCR. The sample has 150,000 to 200,000 clones; approximately 90% are singletons. The sequencing sample was made of PBMCs or T cells enriched from blood (not recorded which). The origin of the receptors is a woman aged 18-29 years who had recovered from COVID-19.

The rearrangement joins TRBV5-1 to TRBJ1-1, with TRBD1 identical over 10 bases. V was clipped by 4 bases and J by 1 base; unmatched bases: 13. CDR1 and CDR2 (germline): SGHRS, YFSETQ. There are 18 residues in the CDR3. The CDR3 loop reads CASSHLGQGEGRNTEAFF. CDR3 nucleotides: TGCGCCAGCAGCCACTTAGGACAGGGGGAGGGGAGGAACACTGAAGCTTTCTTT.

This chain joins TRBV24-1 and TRBJ2-1; 11 bases agree with TRBD1. This CDR3 is built from 13 residues. Germline assignment: CDR1 KGHDR and CDR2 SFDVKD. The trim removed 7 bases at V and 5 bases at J, leaving 0 bases unmatched. CDR3 sequence reads: CATRGQGDNEQFF. The CDR3 region has the DNA TGTGCCACCAGGGGACAGGGGGACAATGAGCAGTTCTTC.

The rearrangement uses TRBV2 and TRBJ2-5, with 11 nucleotides matching TRBD2. The germline V gene has CDR1 SNHLY and CDR2 FYNNEI. Trimming took 4 bases from V and 5 from J; bases not matched to a gene: 9. CDR3 size: 16 residues. CDR3 sequence reads: CASSGDSGRAEETQYF. The CDR3 DNA sequence: TGTGCCAGCAGTGGGGATAGCGGGAGGGCCGAGGAGACCCAGTACTTC.

V and J are TRBV9 and TRBJ2-1; a weak D match, TRBD2 (6 bases). The CDR3 sequence is 16 residues long. The germline gives CDR1 SGDLS, CDR2 YYNGEE. Trimming pared 0 bases from V and 0 bases from J, leaving 10 bases between. CDR3 sequence: CASSVVVGSSYNEQFF. The CDR3 DNA follows: TGTGCCAGCAGCGTAGTTGTCGGGAGCTCCTACAATGAGCAGTTCTTC. Combining the CDR3 with reference TRBV9 and TRBJ2-1 gives the whole variable domain DSGVTQTPKHLITATGQRVTLRCSPRSGDLSVYWYQQSLDQGLQFLIQYYNGEERAKGNILERFSAQQFPDLHSELNLSSLELGDSALYFCASSVVVGSSYNEQFFGPGTRLTVL.

The chain employs TRBV21-1 and TRBJ2-7; the D call of TRBD1 is as the table states it, not checked on the DNA. TRBV21-1 is a pseudogene segment. The CDR3 consists of 13 residues. The chain's CDR3 is CASSKLQGYEQYF. The DNA for the CDR3 is TGTGCCAGCAGCAAATTGCAGGGTTACGAGCAGTACTTC.

V usage is TRBV4-1 and J usage is TRBJ2-5, with 12 positions matching TRBD2. This CDR3 is 14 amino acids long. Trimming took 5 bases from V and 4 from J; bases not matched to a gene: 2. Germline V CDR1 and CDR2: MGHRA, YSYEKL. The CDR3 protein is CASSSGLAGETQYF. The CDR3, as DNA: TGCGCCAGCAGCTCGGGACTAGCGGGAGAGACCCAGTACTTC.

The V gene is TRBV28, the J gene TRBJ2-1; TRBD1 matches at 7 bases. The V gene's germline CDR1 is MDHEN and CDR2 SYDVKM. J gave up 6 bases and V 5 bases, and 13 bases lay outside the gene matches. The CDR3 runs 16 residues. CDR3 region: CASSPHQGVSGNEQFF. In nucleotides, the CDR3 is TGTGCCAGCAGTCCCCATCAGGGGGTCTCGGGCAATGAGCAGTTCTTC.

V usage is TRBV2 and J usage is TRBJ2-2; TRBD2 matches at 7 bases. This CDR3 has 15 amino acids. Germline assignment: CDR1 SNHLY and CDR2 FYNNEI. V trimming: 6 bases; J trimming: 3 bases; junction bases outside the gene matches: 7. CDR3 DNA: TGTGCCAGCAGGTTAACTAGCGACTACACCGGGGAGCTGTTTTTT. This translates into CASRLTSDYTGELFF.

A single count supports this clone. The chain links TRBV15 to TRBJ2-1, with 7 bases matching TRBD2. The CDR3 is 15 residues long. V shed 0 bases and J 8 bases; nucleotides not matched to a gene: 7. Germline loops: CDR1 LNHNV, CDR2 YYDKDF (reference sequence). CDR3 in amino acids: CATSREGRAIDEQFF. The CDR3 region has the DNA TGTGCCACCAGCAGAGAGGGGAGGGCAATCGATGAGCAGTTCTTC.

The V call is TRBV27, the J call TRBJ1-1, with 8 bases matching TRBD1. CDR3 size: 14 residues. The V gene's germline CDR1 is MNHEY and CDR2 SMNVEV (reference sequence). The trim removed 6 bases at V and 3 bases at J, leaving 6 bases unmatched. The CDR3 coding sequence is TGTGCCAGCAGCCATTGGACAGGGCACACTGAAGCTTTCTTT. Translated: CASSHWTGHTEAFF.

The CDR3 reads CASTKDAGNQPQHF. CDR3 DNA sequence: TGTGCCAGCACGAAGGATGCGGGCAATCAGCCCCAGCATTTT. The chain combines TRBV6-5 with TRBJ1-5; D unresolved. The V and J ends lost 7 bases and 2 bases respectively, with 12 bases between them. The germline V gene has CDR1 MNHEY and CDR2 SVGAGI. CDR3 length equals 14 residues.

The rearrangement joins TRBV10-3 to TRBJ1-1; D is uncertain. Trimming took 7 bases from V and 4 from J, leaving 16 bases between them. CDR1 is ENHRY and CDR2 is SYGVKD in the germline V gene. CDR3 length equals 14 residues. CDR3 in amino acids: CAITPARGTTEAFF. CDR3 coding DNA: TGTGCCATCACCCCAGCCCGGGGAACCACTGAAGCTTTCTTT.

The V gene is TRBV6-1, the J gene TRBJ2-2, with unresolved D. Germline CDR1 reads MNHNS; CDR2 reads SASEGT. This CDR3 is built from 13 residues. The ends were cut back, 2 bases at V and 7 bases at J, with 8 bases in the middle. The CDR3 DNA reads TGTGCCAGCAGTGAAAACGAGAACGGGGAGCTGTTTTTT. Amino acids: CASSENENGELFF.

V usage is TRBV27 and J usage is TRBJ2-2, with a possible D match to TRBD1 (6 bases). CDR1 is MNHEY, CDR2 SMNVEV, per germline (reference sequence). Deletions cut 6 bases from V and 0 bases from J, with 11 bases between. This CDR3 has 15 residues. The CDR3 DNA sequence: TGTGCCAGCAGCCCAGGGACAACGAACACCGGGGAGCTGTTTTTT. It codes for CASSPGTTNTGELFF.

This chain connects TRBV4-1 to TRBJ2-7, with a weak D call TRBD2 (6 bases). V was cut by 3 bases and J by 7 bases, with 19 bases left in between. This CDR3 is built from 15 residues. Germline CDR1 is MGHRA and CDR2 is YSYEKL. This CDR3 reads CASSHGTPAFGEQYF. The DNA of the CDR3 is TGCGCCAGCAGCCACGGGACTCCTGCTTTTGGGGAGCAGTACTTC.

The sample holds one count of this clone. CDR3 sequence reads: CASSVASGWEGAATGELFF. In DNA form, the CDR3 reads TGTGCCAGCAGCGTAGCTTCTGGGTGGGAAGGGGCTGCCACCGGGGAGCTGTTTTTT. The gene calls are TRBV9 and TRBJ2-2; D may be TRBD1 (5 bases). Germline loops: CDR1 SGDLS, CDR2 YYNGEE. The V end was cut by 0 bases, the J end by 4 bases, with 22 bases between. CDR3 length equals 19 residues.

The J gene is TRBJ2-7, the V gene TRBV5-4, with TRBD2 identical over 9 bases. CDR3 length: 15 residues. CDR1 and CDR2 from the germline V gene are SGHNT and YYREEE (reference sequence). Germline trimming cut 4 bases from V and 1 base from J; bases unmatched to any gene: 6. The CDR3 loop reads CASSNALAGSYEQYF. The CDR3 DNA is TGTGCCAGCAGCAACGCACTAGCGGGTTCCTACGAGCAGTACTTC.

This chain joins TRBV9 and TRBJ1-1, with 8 bases matching TRBD1. The CDR3 is 16 residues long. In germline, CDR1 is SGDLS, CDR2 YYNGEE. The trim removed 4 bases at V and 4 bases at J, leaving 12 bases unmatched. CDR3 sequence reads: CASSPPLQGARTEAFF. Here the CDR3 DNA reads TGTGCCAGCAGCCCCCCACTTCAGGGGGCGCGCACTGAAGCTTTCTTT.

The chain uses TRBV5-1 and TRBJ2-7; 7 bases are shared with TRBD2. The V gene's germline CDR1 is SGHRS and CDR2 YFSETQ. This CDR3 comprises 15 residues. Trimming at V came to 1 base and at J to 6 bases, leaving 10 bases not matched to a gene. CDR3 sequence (DNA): TGCGCCAGCAGCTTGCCACAGGCGGGGGTAGGCGAGCAGTACTTC. Translating gives CASSLPQAGVGEQYF.

The gene calls are TRBV19 and TRBJ1-5; D uncertain. The CDR3 runs 14 residues. V was cut by 7 bases and J by 0 bases, with 10 bases left in between. In germline, CDR1 is LNHDA, CDR2 SQIVND (reference sequence). This chain's CDR3 is CASTRVRSNQPQHF. In nucleotides, the CDR3 is TGTGCCAGTACGAGGGTCCGTAGCAATCAGCCCCAGCATTTT.

The CDR3 DNA sequence: TGTGCCAGCAGCTTGGCACTAGCGGACAATGAGCAGTTCTTC. Its translation: CASSLALADNEQFF. The V gene is TRBV13, the J gene TRBJ2-1; TRBD2 matches at 8 bases. The CDR3 is made up of 14 amino acids. V dropped 3 bases and J dropped 5; count of bases not matched to a gene: 3. From germline, CDR1 is PRHDT and CDR2 FYEKMQ (reference sequence).

The chain is built from TRBV5-5 and TRBJ2-7; D not certain. Between the trimmed V and J ends, which lost 0 bases and 1 base, there was a span of 8 bases. Germline loops: CDR1 SGHKS, CDR2 YYEKEE (reference sequence). The CDR3 contains 14 residues. The CDR3 bases are TGTGCCAGCAGCTTGGAGAGGTTGTCCTACGAGCAGTACTTC. It encodes CASSLERLSYEQYF. The full variable domain, rest sourced from reference TRBV5-5 and TRBJ2-7, is DAGVTQSPTHLIKTRGQQVTLRCSPISGHKSVSWYQQVLGQGPQFIFQYYEKEERGRGNFPDRFSARQFPNYSSELNVNALLLGDSALYLCASSLERLSYEQYFGPGTRLTVT.

This clone was counted a single time. The genes are TRBV28 and TRBJ2-7, with 8 bases fitting TRBD2. The germline gives CDR1 MDHEN, CDR2 SYDVKM. V trimming: 4 bases; J trimming: 3 bases; junction bases outside the gene matches: 11. The CDR3 is 16 residues long. CDR3 sequence (DNA): TGTGCCAGCAGTTATACGCGGGGTAGCGGGAACTACGAGCAGTACTTC. Translating gives CASSYTRGSGNYEQYF.

V is TRBV7-9 and J is TRBJ2-7, with TRBD2 matching 12 bases. With 6 bases clipped from V and 1 base from J, the junction kept 13 bases outside the gene matches. The CDR3 has 18 residues. CDR1 and CDR2 from the germline V gene are SEHNR and FQNEAQ (reference sequence). In nucleotides, the CDR3 is TGTGCCAGCAGACCCTCCGGACTAGCGGGAAGTCGGTCCTACGAGCAGTACTTC. It translates to CASRPSGLAGSRSYEQYF. Complete variable domain (other parts from reference TRBV7-9 and TRBJ2-7): DTGVSQNPRHKITKRGQNVTFRCDPISEHNRLYWYRQTLGQGPEFLTYFQNEAQLEKSRLLSDRFSAERPKGSFSTLEIQRTEQGDSAMYLCASRPSGLAGSRSYEQYFGPGTRLTVT.

The chain carries TRBV4-1 and TRBJ1-1; D gene ambiguous. V shed 3 bases and J shed 1 base, with 9 bases lying between them. CDR3 length: 14 residues. Germline V lookup: CDR1 MGHRA, CDR2 YSYEKL. The CDR3 spells CASSHPGPNTEAFF. DNA for the CDR3: TGCGCCAGCAGCCACCCAGGCCCGAACACTGAAGCTTTCTTT.

The V gene is TRBV7-9, the J gene TRBJ1-1; 9 positions agree with TRBD1. With V trimmed by 5 bases and J by 4 bases, 2 bases remained unmatched. This CDR3 spans 13 amino acids. Germline-derived CDR1 and CDR2 are SEHNR and FQNEAQ (reference sequence). The CDR3: CASSRGQGTEAFF. CDR3 coding DNA: TGTGCCAGCAGCCGGGGACAGGGCACTGAAGCTTTCTTT. The full variable domain, in which reference TRBV7-9 and TRBJ1-1 provide the parts outside the CDR3, is DTGVSQNPRHKITKRGQNVTFRCDPISEHNRLYWYRQTLGQGPEFLTYFQNEAQLEKSRLLSDRFSAERPKGSFSTLEIQRTEQGDSAMYLCASSRGQGTEAFFGQGTRLTVV.

This clone was seen just once. The rearrangement links TRBV7-8 to TRBJ1-5, with a weak D call TRBD1 (5 bases). The V and J ends lost 0 bases and 6 bases respectively, with 9 bases between them. Germline values: CDR1 SGHVS, CDR2 FQNEAQ. The CDR3 contains 14 residues. The CDR3 loop is CASSLAQGGQPQHF. The CDR3 bases are TGTGCCAGCAGCTTAGCTCAGGGTGGTCAGCCCCAGCATTTT.

The rearrangement joins TRBV27 to TRBJ2-1; 8 bases map to TRBD2. This CDR3 contains 14 residues. Losses at the gene ends were 6 bases for V and 5 bases for J; bases not matched to a gene: 6. Germline CDR1 MNHEY, CDR2 SMNVEV (reference sequence). The CDR3 sequence is CASSLLAVNNEQFF. Written as DNA, the CDR3 is TGTGCCAGCAGCCTACTAGCGGTAAACAATGAGCAGTTCTTC.

The V gene is TRBV28, the J gene TRBJ1-2; 8 bases match TRBD1. CDR1 is MDHEN, CDR2 SYDVKM, per germline. J lost 4 bases, V lost 5 bases, and 0 bases had no gene match. There are 12 residues in the CDR3. CDR3 sequence: CASSTGGYGYTF. Here the CDR3 DNA reads TGTGCCAGCAGTACAGGGGGCTATGGCTACACCTTC.

The CDR3: CASSLYRRYNEQFF. CDR3 in DNA: TGTGCCAGCAGTTTATATAGGAGGTACAATGAGCAGTTCTTC. The genes are TRBV28 and TRBJ2-1; tentative D call: TRBD2 (5 bases). V shed 1 base and J shed 4 bases, with 8 bases lying between them. The V gene's germline CDR1 is MDHEN and CDR2 SYDVKM. CDR3 length: 14 residues.